This T cell receptor beta chain was recovered during a study of OX40 agonist ivuxolimab in advanced cancers. A remark on this clone: As yet, its antigen is unknown.

V was shortened by 4 bases and J by 2 bases, with 0 bases between the two germline ends. The germline CDR1 and CDR2 sequences are MNHEY and SMNVEV (reference sequence). The CDR3 has 11 amino acids. Notes on the study in general: Relative to CD4+ cells, CD8+ T cells on average had more expanded clones.

Produced via immunoSEQ multiplex PCR; TCRdb's table is partial and in-frame only. In the table there are over 55,000 clones, 65% to 85% of which are singletons. This TCR was sampled from an adult with an advanced solid tumor such as melanoma, head and neck, liver or kidney cancer. The rearrangement uses TRBV27 and TRBJ1-3; D is unresolved. This specimen was CD4+ or CD8+ T cells sorted from blood, taken in a trial of the OX40 agonist ivuxolimab. The CDR3 loop is CASSSGNTIYF. The CDR3 region has the DNA TGTGCCAGCAGTTCTGGAAACACCATATATTTT.